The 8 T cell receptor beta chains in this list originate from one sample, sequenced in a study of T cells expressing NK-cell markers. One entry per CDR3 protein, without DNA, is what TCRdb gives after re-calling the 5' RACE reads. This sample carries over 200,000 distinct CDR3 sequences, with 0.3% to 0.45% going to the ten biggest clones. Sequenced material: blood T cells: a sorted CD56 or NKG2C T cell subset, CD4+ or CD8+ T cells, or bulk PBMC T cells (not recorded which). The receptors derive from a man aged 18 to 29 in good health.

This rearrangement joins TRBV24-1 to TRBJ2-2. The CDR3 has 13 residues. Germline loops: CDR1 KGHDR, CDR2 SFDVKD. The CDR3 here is CATSGSSTGELFF.

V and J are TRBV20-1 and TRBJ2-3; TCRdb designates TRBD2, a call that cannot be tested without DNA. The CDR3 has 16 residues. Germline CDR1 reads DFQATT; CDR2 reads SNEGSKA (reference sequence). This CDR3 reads CSASVRLAGHTDTQYF.

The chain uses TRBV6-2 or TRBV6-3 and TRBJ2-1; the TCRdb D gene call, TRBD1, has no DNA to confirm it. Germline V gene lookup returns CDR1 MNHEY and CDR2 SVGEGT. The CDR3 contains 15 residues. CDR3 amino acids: CASSYSIPRENEQFF.

The CDR3 reads CASSPRQGNYEQYF. This chain links TRBV12-3 or TRBV12-4 with TRBJ2-7; TCRdb calls TRBD1, which cannot be checked without DNA. The CDR3 extends over 14 amino acids.

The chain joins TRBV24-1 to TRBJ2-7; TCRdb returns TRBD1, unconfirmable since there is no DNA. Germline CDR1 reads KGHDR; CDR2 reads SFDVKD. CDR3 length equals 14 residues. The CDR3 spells CATSDPGDSYEQYF.

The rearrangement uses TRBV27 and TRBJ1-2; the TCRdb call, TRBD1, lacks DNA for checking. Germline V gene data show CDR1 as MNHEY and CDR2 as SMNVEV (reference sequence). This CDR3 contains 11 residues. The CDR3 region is CAPRPGDGYTF.

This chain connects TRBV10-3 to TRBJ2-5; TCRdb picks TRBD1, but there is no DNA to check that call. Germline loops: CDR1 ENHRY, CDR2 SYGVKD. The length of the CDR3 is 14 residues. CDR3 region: CAISESRQGETQYF.

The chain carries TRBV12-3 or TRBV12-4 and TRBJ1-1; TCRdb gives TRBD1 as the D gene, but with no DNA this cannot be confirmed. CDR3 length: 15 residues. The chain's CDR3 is CASSRPGQGNTEAFF.